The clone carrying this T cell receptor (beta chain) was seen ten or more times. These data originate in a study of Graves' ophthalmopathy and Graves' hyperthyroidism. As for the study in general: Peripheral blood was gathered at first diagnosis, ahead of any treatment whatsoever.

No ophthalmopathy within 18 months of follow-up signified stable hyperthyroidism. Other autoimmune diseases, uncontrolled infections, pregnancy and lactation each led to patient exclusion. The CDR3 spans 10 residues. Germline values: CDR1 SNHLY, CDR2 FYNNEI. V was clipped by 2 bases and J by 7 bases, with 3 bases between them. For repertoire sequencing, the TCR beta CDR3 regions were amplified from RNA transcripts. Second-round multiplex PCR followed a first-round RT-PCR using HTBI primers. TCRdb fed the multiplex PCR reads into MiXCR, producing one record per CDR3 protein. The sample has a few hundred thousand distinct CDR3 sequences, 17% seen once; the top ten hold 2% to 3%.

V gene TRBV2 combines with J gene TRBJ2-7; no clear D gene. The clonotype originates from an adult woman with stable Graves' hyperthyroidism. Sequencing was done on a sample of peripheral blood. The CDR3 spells CASSESEQYF. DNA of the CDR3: TGTGCCAGCAGTGAATCGGAGCAGTACTTC.